These T cell receptor beta chains were read from a single sample in a study of T cell changes during pregnancy in multiple sclerosis. Clones were read by immunoSEQ multiplex PCR, and TCRdb kept only the in-frame ones, dropping some. Counted here are some 94,000 clones, roughly nine tenths occurring once; the ten biggest clones make up less than 2%. The sequences come from peripheral blood, collected in the first trimester of pregnancy. All receptors derive from a female donor with multiple sclerosis, enrolled in a pregnancy study. Each CDR3 is given with its conserved first and last residue. D genes are given only for firm matches. The size entry is marked missing in some rows and otherwise reads once, few, many or a size class.

clone size: NA
J gene: TRBJ2-3
D gene: TRBD2
V gene: TRBV18
CDR3 DNA: TGTGCCAGCTCACCACCACGACTAGCTGTGAAGTCAGATACGCAGTATTTT
CDR3 protein: CASSPPRLAVKSDTQYF

clone size: NA
J gene: TRBJ1-4
D gene: TRBD1
V gene: TRBV4-3
CDR3 DNA: TGCGCCAGCAGCCAAGTTATAGGGACAGGGGATGAAAAACTGTTTTTT
CDR3 protein: CASSQVIGTGDEKLFF

clone size: NA
J gene: TRBJ1-1
D gene: NA
V gene: TRBV21-1
CDR3 DNA: TGTGCCAGCAGCAAGGACAGGGAGAACACTGAAGCTTTCTTT
CDR3 protein: CASSKDRENTEAFF

clone size: NA
J gene: TRBJ1-1
D gene: NA
V gene: TRBV9
CDR3 DNA: TGTGCCAGCAGCGGTACCTCGGGACATCTGAACACTGAAGCTTTCTTT
CDR3 protein: CASSGTSGHLNTEAFF

clone size: NA
J gene: TRBJ2-2
D gene: TRBD1
V gene: TRBV27
CDR3 DNA: TGTGCCAGCACAACCACAGGGGGCGATAACACCGGGGAGCTGTTTTTT
CDR3 protein: CASTTTGGDNTGELFF

clone size: NA
J gene: TRBJ2-5
D gene: NA
V gene: TRBV25-1
CDR3 DNA: TGTGCCAGCAGTGATTCCCCGTCCCAAGAGACCCAGTACTTC
CDR3 protein: CASSDSPSQETQYF

clone size: NA
J gene: TRBJ2-2
D gene: TRBD2
V gene: TRBV6-6
CDR3 DNA: TGTGCCAGCAGGGACGGGGGGTACGGTAGGGCCGGGGAGCTGTTTTTT
CDR3 protein: CASRDGGYGRAGELFF

clone size: NA
J gene: TRBJ2-7
D gene: TRBD2
V gene: TRBV30
CDR3 DNA: TGTGCCTGGACGGGACTAGCGCGTGAGCAGTACTTC
CDR3 protein: CAWTGLAREQYF

clone size: NA
J gene: TRBJ2-2
D gene: TRBD2
V gene: TRBV18
CDR3 DNA: TGTGCCAGCTCACCACTTCGAAGCGGGAGTGCCGGGGAGCTGTTTTTT
CDR3 protein: CASSPLRSGSAGELFF

clone size: NA
J gene: TRBJ2-3
D gene: NA
V gene: TRBV6-1
CDR3 DNA: TGTGCCAGCAGTGAATCCTTAGCCTTCGGCACAGATACGCAGTATTTT
CDR3 protein: CASSESLAFGTDTQYF

clone size: NA
J gene: TRBJ2-1
D gene: NA
V gene: TRBV18
CDR3 DNA: TGTGCCAGCTCACGTTTGACAACTAGCCCGGAGCAGTTCTTC
CDR3 protein: CASSRLTTSPEQFF

clone size: NA
J gene: TRBJ2-6
D gene: NA
V gene: TRBV2
CDR3 DNA: TGTGCCAGCAAACAGGCTGGGATGTTGAGGTCTGGGGCCAACGTCCTGACTTTC
CDR3 protein: CASKQAGMLRSGANVLTF

clone size: NA
J gene: TRBJ2-5
D gene: NA
V gene: TRBV18
CDR3 DNA: TGTGCCAGCTCACCACTGAGGGTTCAAGAGACCCAGTACTTC
CDR3 protein: CASSPLRVQETQYF

clone size: NA
J gene: TRBJ2-7
D gene: NA
V gene: TRBV28
CDR3 DNA: TGTGCCAGCAGTCCCCAGGGGAGCGAGCAGTACTTC
CDR3 protein: CASSPQGSEQYF

clone size: NA
J gene: TRBJ2-2
D gene: TRBD2
V gene: TRBV5-4
CDR3 DNA: TGTGCCAGCAGCGCGGGACTAGCGGGAGCCGGGGAGCTGTTTTTT
CDR3 protein: CASSAGLAGAGELFF

clone size: NA
J gene: TRBJ2-3
D gene: TRBD1
V gene: TRBV15
CDR3 DNA: TGTGCCACCAGCAGAGTTCGGACAGGGGCCACAGATACGCAGTATTTT
CDR3 protein: CATSRVRTGATDTQYF

clone size: NA
J gene: TRBJ1-5
D gene: NA
V gene: TRBV28
CDR3 DNA: TGTGCCAGCCACCCCCCTCGGGGCAATCAGCCCCAGCATTTT
CDR3 protein: CASHPPRGNQPQHF

clone size: NA
J gene: TRBJ1-4
D gene: NA
V gene: TRBV5-4
CDR3 DNA: TGTGCCAGCAGCCCCTTACCGCTCCGGGGAGCTAATGAAAAACTGTTTTTT
CDR3 protein: CASSPLPLRGANEKLFF

clone size: NA
J gene: TRBJ1-3
D gene: NA
V gene: TRBV6-1
CDR3 DNA: TGTGCCAGCAGTGAGGAGAACTCTGGAAACACCATATATTTT
CDR3 protein: CASSEENSGNTIYF

clone size: NA
J gene: TRBJ2-3
D gene: TRBD2
V gene: TRBV9
CDR3 DNA: TGTGCCAGCAGCGGGACCGGGACTAGTTCCCTCGGTACGCAGTATTTT
CDR3 protein: CASSGTGTSSLGTQYF

clone size: NA
J gene: TRBJ2-1
D gene: NA
V gene: TRBV7-9
CDR3 DNA: TGTGCCAGCAGCCAGGACTACCCTCAGTCGGATGAGCAGTTCTTC
CDR3 protein: CASSQDYPQSDEQFF

clone size: NA
J gene: TRBJ2-1
D gene: NA
V gene: TRBV28
CDR3 DNA: TGTGCCAGCAGTTTAGCAGGGGTTAAGGCGAATGAGCAGTTCTTC
CDR3 protein: CASSLAGVKANEQFF

clone size: few
J gene: TRBJ2-2
D gene: TRBD2
V gene: TRBV28
CDR3 DNA: TGTGCCAGCAGTTTAAGCGGGGTCAGCGCGAACACCGGGGAGCTGTTTTTT
CDR3 protein: CASSLSGVSANTGELFF